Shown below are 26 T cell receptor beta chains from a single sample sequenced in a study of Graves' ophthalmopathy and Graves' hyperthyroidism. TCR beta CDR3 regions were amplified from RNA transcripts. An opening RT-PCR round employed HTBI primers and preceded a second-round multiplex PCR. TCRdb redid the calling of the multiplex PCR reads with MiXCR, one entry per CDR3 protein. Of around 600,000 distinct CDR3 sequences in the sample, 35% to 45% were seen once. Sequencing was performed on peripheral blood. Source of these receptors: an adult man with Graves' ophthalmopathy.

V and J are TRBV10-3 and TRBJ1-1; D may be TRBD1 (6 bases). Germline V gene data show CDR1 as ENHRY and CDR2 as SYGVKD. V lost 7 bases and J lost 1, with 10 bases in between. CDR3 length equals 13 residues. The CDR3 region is CAITPGQNTEAFF. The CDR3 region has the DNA TGTGCCATCACCCCGGGACAGAACACTGAAGCTTTCTTT.

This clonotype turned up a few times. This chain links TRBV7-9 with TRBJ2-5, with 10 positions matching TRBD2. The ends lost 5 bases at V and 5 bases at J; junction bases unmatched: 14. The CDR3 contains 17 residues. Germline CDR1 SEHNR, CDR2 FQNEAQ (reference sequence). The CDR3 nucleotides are TGTGCCAGCAGCCAGCCGACAGCGGGGGGGCGGGGGGAGACCCAGTACTTC. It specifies CASSQPTAGGRGETQYF. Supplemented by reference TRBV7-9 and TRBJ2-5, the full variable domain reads DTGVSQNPRHKITKRGQNVTFRCDPISEHNRLYWYRQTLGQGPEFLTYFQNEAQLEKSRLLSDRFSAERPKGSFSTLEIQRTEQGDSAMYLCASSQPTAGGRGETQYFGPGTRLLVL.

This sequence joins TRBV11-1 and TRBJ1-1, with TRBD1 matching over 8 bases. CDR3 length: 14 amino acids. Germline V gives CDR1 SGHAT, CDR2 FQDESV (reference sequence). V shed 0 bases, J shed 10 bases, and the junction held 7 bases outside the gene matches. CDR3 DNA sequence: TGTGCCAGCAGCTTAGCGCTCGGGACAGGCCTAGCTTTCTTT. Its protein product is CASSLALGTGLAFF.

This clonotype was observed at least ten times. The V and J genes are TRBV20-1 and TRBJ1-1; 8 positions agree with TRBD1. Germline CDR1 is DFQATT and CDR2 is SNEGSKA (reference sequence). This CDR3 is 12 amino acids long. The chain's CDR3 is CSRQGPFTEAFF. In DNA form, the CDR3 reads TGCTCTAGACAGGGGCCTTTCACTGAAGCTTTCTTT.

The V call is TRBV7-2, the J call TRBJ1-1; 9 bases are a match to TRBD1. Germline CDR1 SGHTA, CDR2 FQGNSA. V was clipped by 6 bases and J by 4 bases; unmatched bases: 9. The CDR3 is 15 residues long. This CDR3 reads CASSRGVGQGTEAFF. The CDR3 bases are TGTGCCAGCAGTCGAGGGGTGGGACAGGGCACTGAAGCTTTCTTT.

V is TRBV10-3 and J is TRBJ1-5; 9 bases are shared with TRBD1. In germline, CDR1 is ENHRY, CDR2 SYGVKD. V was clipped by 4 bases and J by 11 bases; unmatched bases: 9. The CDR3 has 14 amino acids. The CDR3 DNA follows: TGTGCCATCAGTGGTCACAGGGGGCTCGAGACCCAGCATTTT. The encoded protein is CAISGHRGLETQHF.

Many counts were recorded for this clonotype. The CDR3 reads CASSPGTRYGQPQHF. DNA for the CDR3: TGTGCCAGCAGTCCCGGGACGAGATACGGGCAGCCCCAGCATTTT. This sequence joins TRBV12-3 or TRBV12-4 and TRBJ1-5, with a possible D match to TRBD1 (5 bases). The CDR3 covers 15 residues. V was pared by 5 bases and J by 7 bases, with 18 bases between.

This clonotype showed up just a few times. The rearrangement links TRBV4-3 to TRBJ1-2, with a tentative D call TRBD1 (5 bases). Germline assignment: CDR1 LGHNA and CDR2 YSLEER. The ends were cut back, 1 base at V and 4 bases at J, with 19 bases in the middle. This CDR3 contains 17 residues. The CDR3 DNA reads TGCGCCAGCAGCCAAGGAATGACAGTTCTCGACACCTATGGCTACACCTTC. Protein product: CASSQGMTVLDTYGYTF.

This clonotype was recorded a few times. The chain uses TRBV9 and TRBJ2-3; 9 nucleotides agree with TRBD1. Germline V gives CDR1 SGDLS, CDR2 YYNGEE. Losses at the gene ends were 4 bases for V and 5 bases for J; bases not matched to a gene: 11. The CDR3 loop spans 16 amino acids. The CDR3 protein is CASSTSGTGIGDTQYF. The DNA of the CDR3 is TGTGCCAGCAGCACCTCCGGGACAGGGATTGGAGATACGCAGTATTTT.

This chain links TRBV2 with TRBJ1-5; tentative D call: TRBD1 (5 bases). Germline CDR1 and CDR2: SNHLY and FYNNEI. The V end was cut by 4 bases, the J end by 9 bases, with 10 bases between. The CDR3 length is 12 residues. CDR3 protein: CASSGGTRPQHF. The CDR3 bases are TGTGCCAGCAGTGGGGGGACTCGGCCCCAGCATTTT.

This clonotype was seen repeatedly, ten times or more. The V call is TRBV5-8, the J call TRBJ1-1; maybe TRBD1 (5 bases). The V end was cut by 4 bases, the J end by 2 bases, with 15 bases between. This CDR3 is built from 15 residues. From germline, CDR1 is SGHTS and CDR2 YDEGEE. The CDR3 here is CASSPGWGSNTEAFF. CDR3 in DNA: TGTGCCAGCAGCCCTGGTTGGGGCAGCAACACTGAAGCTTTCTTT. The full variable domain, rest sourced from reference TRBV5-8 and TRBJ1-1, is EAGVTQSPTHLIKTRGQQATLRCSPISGHTSVYWYQQALGLGLQFLLWYDEGEERNRGNFPPRFSGRQFPNYSSELNVNALELEDSALYLCASSPGWGSNTEAFFGQGTRLTVV.

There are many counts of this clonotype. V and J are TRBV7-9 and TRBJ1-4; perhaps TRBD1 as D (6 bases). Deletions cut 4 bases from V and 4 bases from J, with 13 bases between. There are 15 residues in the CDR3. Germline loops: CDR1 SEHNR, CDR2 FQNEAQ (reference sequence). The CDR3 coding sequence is TGTGCCAGCAGCTCACAGGGACCGGTTAATGAAAAACTGTTTTTT. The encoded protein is CASSSQGPVNEKLFF. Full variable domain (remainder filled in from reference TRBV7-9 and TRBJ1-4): DTGVSQNPRHKITKRGQNVTFRCDPISEHNRLYWYRQTLGQGPEFLTYFQNEAQLEKSRLLSDRFSAERPKGSFSTLEIQRTEQGDSAMYLCASSSQGPVNEKLFFGSGTQLSVL.

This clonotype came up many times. CDR3 protein: CSARRAANEKLFF. In DNA, the CDR3 is TGCAGTGCTAGAAGGGCGGCTAATGAAAAACTGTTTTTT. This chain links TRBV20-1 with TRBJ1-4, with no clear D. V was shortened by 2 bases and J by 3 bases, with 7 bases between the two germline ends. This CDR3 spans 13 amino acids. Germline V gives CDR1 DFQATT, CDR2 SNEGSKA (reference sequence).

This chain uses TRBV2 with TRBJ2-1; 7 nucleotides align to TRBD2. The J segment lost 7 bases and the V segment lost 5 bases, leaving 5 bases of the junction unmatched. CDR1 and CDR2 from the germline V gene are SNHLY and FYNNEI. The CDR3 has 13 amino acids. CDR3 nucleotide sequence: TGTGCCAGCAGTCCGGGGACTACGAATGAGCAGTTCTTC. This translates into CASSPGTTNEQFF.

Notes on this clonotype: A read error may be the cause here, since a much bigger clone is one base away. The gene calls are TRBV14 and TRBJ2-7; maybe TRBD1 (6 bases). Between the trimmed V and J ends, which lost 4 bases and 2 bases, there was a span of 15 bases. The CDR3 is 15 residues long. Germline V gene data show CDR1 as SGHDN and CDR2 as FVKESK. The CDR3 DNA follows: TGTGCCAGCAGCCCCCTCCGGGACAAGGCCTACGAGCAGTACTTC. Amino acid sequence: CASSPLRDKAYEQYF.

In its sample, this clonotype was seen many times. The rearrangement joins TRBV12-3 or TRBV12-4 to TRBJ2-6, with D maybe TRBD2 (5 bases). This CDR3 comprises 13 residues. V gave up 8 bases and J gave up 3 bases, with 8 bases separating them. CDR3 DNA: TGTGCCAGCCTAGCCGGTGGGGCCAACGTCCTGACTTTC. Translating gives CASLAGGANVLTF.

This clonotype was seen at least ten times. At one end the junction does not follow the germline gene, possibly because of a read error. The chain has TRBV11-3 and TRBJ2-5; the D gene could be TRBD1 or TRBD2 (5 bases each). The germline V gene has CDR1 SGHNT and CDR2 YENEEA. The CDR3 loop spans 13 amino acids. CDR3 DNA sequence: TGTGCCAGCAGTGAGGTCCTAAAAGGGACCAAGTACTTC. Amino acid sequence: CASSEVLKGTKYF. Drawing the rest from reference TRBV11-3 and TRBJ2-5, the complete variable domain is EAGVVQSPRYKIIEKKQPVAFWCNPISGHNTLYWYLQNLGQGPELLIRYENEEAVDDSQLPKDRFSAERLKGVDSTLKIQPAELGDSAVYLCASSEVLKGTKYFGPGTRLLVL.

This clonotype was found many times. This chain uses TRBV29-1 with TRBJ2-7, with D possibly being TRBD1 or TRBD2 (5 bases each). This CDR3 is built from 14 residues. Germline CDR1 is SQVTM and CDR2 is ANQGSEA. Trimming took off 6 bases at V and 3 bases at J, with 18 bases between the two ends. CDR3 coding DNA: TGCAGCGTGAGGGGTCAGGCCCCTCACTACGAGCAGTACTTC. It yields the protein CSVRGQAPHYEQYF.

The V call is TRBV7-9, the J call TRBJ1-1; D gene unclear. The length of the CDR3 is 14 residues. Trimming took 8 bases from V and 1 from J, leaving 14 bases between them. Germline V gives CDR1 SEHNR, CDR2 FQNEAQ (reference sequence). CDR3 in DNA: TGTGCCAGCTCACCAAACAACCCGAACACTGAAGCTTTCTTT. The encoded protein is CASSPNNPNTEAFF.

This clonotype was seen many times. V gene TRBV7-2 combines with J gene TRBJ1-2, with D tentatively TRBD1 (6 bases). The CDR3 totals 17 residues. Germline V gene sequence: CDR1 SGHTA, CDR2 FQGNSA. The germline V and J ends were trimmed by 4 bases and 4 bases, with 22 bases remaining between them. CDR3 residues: CASSWEGGGAMGYGYTF. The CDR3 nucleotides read TGTGCCAGCAGCTGGGAAGGAGGGGGGGCGATGGGCTATGGCTACACCTTC.

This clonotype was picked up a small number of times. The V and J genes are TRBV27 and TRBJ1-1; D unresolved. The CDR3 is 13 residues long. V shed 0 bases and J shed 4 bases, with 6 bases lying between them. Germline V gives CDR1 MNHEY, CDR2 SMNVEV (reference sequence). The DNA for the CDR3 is TGTGCCAGCAGTTTATCCAGGCTCACTGAAGCTTTCTTT. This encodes CASSLSRLTEAFF.

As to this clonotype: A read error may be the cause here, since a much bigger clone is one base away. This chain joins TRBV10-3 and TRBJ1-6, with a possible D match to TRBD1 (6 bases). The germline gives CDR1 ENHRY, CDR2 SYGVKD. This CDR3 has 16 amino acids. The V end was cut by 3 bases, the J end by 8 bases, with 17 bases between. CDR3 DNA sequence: TGTGCCATCAGTGACCGAGGGGGGGTAGGGGATTCACCCCTCCACTTT. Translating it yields CAISDRGGVGDSPLHF.

The CDR3: CASSESRTDGTETQYF. The CDR3 DNA is TGCGCCAGCAGTGAGTCGAGGACAGATGGGACGGAGACCCAGTACTTC. This chain links TRBV10-2 with TRBJ2-5, with a possible D match to TRBD1 (6 bases). V lost 0 bases and J 5 bases, leaving 16 bases between the germline ends. The germline gives CDR1 WSHSY, CDR2 SAAADI. CDR3 length: 16 residues.

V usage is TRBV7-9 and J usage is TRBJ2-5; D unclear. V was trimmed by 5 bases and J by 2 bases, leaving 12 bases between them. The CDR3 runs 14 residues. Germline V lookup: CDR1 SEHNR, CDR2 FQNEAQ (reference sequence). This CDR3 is CASSQGWRQETQYF. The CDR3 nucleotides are TGTGCCAGCAGCCAAGGGTGGAGACAAGAGACCCAGTACTTC.

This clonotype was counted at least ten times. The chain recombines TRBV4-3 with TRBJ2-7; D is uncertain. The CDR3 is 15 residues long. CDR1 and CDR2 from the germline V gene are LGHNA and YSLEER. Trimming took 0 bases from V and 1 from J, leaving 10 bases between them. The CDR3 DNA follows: TGCGCCAGCAGCCAAGAACTGACCGCGTCCTACGAGCAGTACTTC. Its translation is CASSQELTASYEQYF.

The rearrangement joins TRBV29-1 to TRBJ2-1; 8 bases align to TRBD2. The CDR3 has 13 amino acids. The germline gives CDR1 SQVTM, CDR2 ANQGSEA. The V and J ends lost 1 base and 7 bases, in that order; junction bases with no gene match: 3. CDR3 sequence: CSVEGREGNEQFF. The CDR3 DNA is TGCAGCGTTGAAGGTCGGGAGGGTAATGAGCAGTTCTTC.